The T cell receptor (beta chain) under discussion was sequenced for a study of molecular identifiers for immune sequencing clone quantification. Using 10%, 30% or 50% RNA, naive CD8 libraries were derived from roughly 18,000 to 920,000 sorted cells. Findings and caveats of the study: Clones with over 20 RNA copies captured over 99% of effector molecules but under 1% of naive ones.

This clonotype has a count of ten or more. The antigen is unknown. TCRdb ran MiXCR on the PCR reads and lists one entry per CDR3 protein. The repertoire has about half a million distinct CDR3 sequences, around a fifth of them found once; the top ten carry 0.7% to 1%. The CDR3 sequence is 12 residues long. The ends were cut back, 5 bases at V and 6 bases at J, with 11 bases in the middle. Per germline, CDR1 SEHNR and CDR2 FQNEAQ (reference sequence). The sample was naive CD8+ T cells from blood, with Jurkat cell RNA spiked in. Described subset: FACS-sorted CD8+CD4-CCR7+CD45RA+ naive T cells. This sequence originates from a human donor in good health. Some libraries in this study had Jurkat cell RNA spiked in. The V gene is TRBV7-9, the J gene TRBJ2-7; D is ambiguous. CDR3 sequence reads: CASSLGQAEQYF. The CDR3 region has the DNA TGTGCCAGCAGCCTTGGCCAGGCCGAGCAGTACTTC.